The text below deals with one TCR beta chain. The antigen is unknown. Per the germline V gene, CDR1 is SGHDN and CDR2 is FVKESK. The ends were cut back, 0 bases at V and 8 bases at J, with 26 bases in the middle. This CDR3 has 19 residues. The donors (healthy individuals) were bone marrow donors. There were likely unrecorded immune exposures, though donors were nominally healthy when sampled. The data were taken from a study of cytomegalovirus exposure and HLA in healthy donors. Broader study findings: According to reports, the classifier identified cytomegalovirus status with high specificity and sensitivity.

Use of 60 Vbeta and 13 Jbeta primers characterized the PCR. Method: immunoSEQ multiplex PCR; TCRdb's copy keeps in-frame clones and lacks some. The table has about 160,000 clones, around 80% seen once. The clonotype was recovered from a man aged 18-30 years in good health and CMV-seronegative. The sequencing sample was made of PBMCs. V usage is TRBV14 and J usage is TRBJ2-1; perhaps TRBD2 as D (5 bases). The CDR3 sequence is CASSQDGGSGSSPRDEQFF. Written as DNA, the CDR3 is TGTGCCAGCAGCCAAGACGGAGGAAGCGGATCGTCCCCTAGGGATGAGCAGTTCTTC.